The clone carrying this TCR beta chain was detected a few times. Its cognate antigen is unknown. The data originate from a study of T-cell memory formation after mild COVID-19. Study-level points and caveats: Most CD4+ clones that shrank were in CM and EM, while CD8+ ones turned up in EMRA. A subset of responding clones appeared in pre-infection memory, suggesting cross-reactive memory joined.

Via MiXCR, TCRdb re-called the 5' RACE reads, giving one row per CDR3 protein. The sample includes 300,000 to 350,000 distinct CDR3 sequences, over 10% of them seen just once. What was sequenced was PBMCs or a T cell subset sorted from them (not recorded which). The receptor was isolated from a man aged 18 to 30 who had mild COVID-19 (a few samples of this study predate the infection). Cell type and time point are not known.

This CDR3 reads CSVAGIPGNTIYF. DNA for the CDR3: TGCAGCGTTGCGGGCATCCCTGGAAACACCATATATTTT. The J gene is TRBJ1-3, the V gene TRBV29-1, with D hard to call. This CDR3 spans 13 amino acids. V was pared by 4 bases and J by 2 bases, with 9 bases between. Looked up from germline, CDR1 is SQVTM and CDR2 is ANQGSEA.